This T cell receptor (beta chain) is from a study of OX40 agonist ivuxolimab in advanced cancers. In the study overall: Mean age approximately 59 years, range 23 to 79; just over 80% male. General study points: Researchers did not determine the expanded peripheral T cells' antigen specificity. Near-lowest levels of clonal expansion characterized partial responders at 0.1-3.0 mg/kg.

A word on this clone: Its target is unknown.

The study sampled blood at baseline, cycle 4 day 1, and cycle 7 day 1. Germline CDR1 is SEHNR and CDR2 is FQNEAQ (reference sequence). With 5 bases clipped from V and 2 bases from J, the junction kept 4 bases outside the gene matches. The CDR3 runs to 14 residues. Some clones are missing from TCRdb's copy, which holds only in-frame ones; the method was immunoSEQ multiplex PCR. The data show tens of thousands of clones, with roughly 80% seen just once and about a tenth held by the top ten. V is TRBV7-9 and J is TRBJ2-3, with 7 bases aligning to TRBD2. The receptor comes from an adult with an advanced solid tumor such as melanoma, head and neck, liver or kidney cancer. The source material was CD4+ or CD8+ T cells sorted from blood, sampled in a trial of the OX40 agonist ivuxolimab. The CDR3 protein is CASSNRDYTDTQYF. The CDR3 DNA sequence: TGTGCCAGCAGCAATAGGGACTACACAGATACGCAGTATTTT. Supplemented by reference TRBV7-9 and TRBJ2-3, the full variable domain reads DTGVSQNPRHKITKRGQNVTFRCDPISEHNRLYWYRQTLGQGPEFLTYFQNEAQLEKSRLLSDRFSAERPKGSFSTLEIQRTEQGDSAMYLCASSNRDYTDTQYFGPGTRLTVL.